This T cell receptor beta chain was profiled in a study of cytomegalovirus exposure and HLA in healthy donors. PCR involved 60 Vbeta and 13 Jbeta primers. Assay used: immunoSEQ multiplex PCR; TCRdb lists only in-frame clones, some missing. The sample shows some 60,000 clones, approximately 80% of them seen only once. Material: PBMCs. This TCR came from a male donor in good health and CMV-seronegative.

The CDR3 sequence is CASRQDRGTSYEQYF. The CDR3 DNA follows: TGTGCCAGCAGGCAAGACAGGGGTACATCCTACGAGCAGTACTTC. The chain combines TRBV6-5 with TRBJ2-7; 8 bases align to TRBD1. CDR3 size: 15 residues. Trimming took 6 bases from V and 1 from J; bases not matched to a gene: 8. Germline lookup yields CDR1 MNHEY and CDR2 SVGAGI.